Presented here are 28 T cell receptor beta chains from one specimen sequenced in a study of T cells in women clearing cervical HPV infection. Sequencing used immunoSEQ multiplex PCR; TCRdb keeps in-frame clones, though not all of them. Its listing shows over 45,000 clones. The sample taken for sequencing was blood buffy coat. These receptors all come from a woman aged 18 to 69 with a cervical HPV16 infection that either progressed to CIN3+ or cleared (not recorded which).

In regard to this clone: Read sequence stops 3 residues before the CDR3 end, and the germline J gene provides the missing end. This chain joins TRBV19 and TRBJ2-6; 7 bases line up with TRBD1. J gave up 2 bases and V 6 bases, and 7 bases lay outside the gene matches. Germline CDR1 reads LNHDA; CDR2 reads SQIVND (reference sequence). The CDR3 is 16 amino acids. CDR3 bases read: TGTGCCAGTAGCGACAGGGAACTGGCTGGGGCCAACGTC. Translation gives CASSDRELAGANV. The CDR3 reads in full as CASSDRELAGANVLTF.

A note on this clone: Read coverage stops 3 residues before the CDR3 terminus; the germline J gene supplies the remainder. The V call is TRBV7-9, the J call TRBJ2-3; possible D gene TRBD2, 6 bases. The V gene's germline CDR1 is SEHNR and CDR2 FQNEAQ (reference sequence). This CDR3 has 14 residues. CDR3 DNA, as far as it was read: TGTGCCAGCAGCTTAGCGGGGGGTGGAGAGACG. Translation gives CASSLAGGGET. The CDR3 as a whole reads CASSLAGGGETQYF.

About this clone itself: The read terminates 3 residues ahead of where the CDR3 ends, so the germline J gene completes it. The rearrangement joins TRBV2 to TRBJ1-4, with 8 bases fitting TRBD1. The CDR3 has 15 amino acids. Germline assignment: CDR1 SNHLY and CDR2 FYNNEI. Unmatched junction bases numbered 9, after V lost 6 bases and J lost 6 bases. The chain's CDR3 is CASSFPGGAHEKLFF. The covered CDR3 bases are TGTGCCAGCAGCTTTCCAGGGGGCGCTCATGAAAAA.

As concerns this clone: The sequence runs out 3 residues before the end of the CDR3; the remainder is reconstructed from the germline J gene. The rearrangement uses TRBV18 and TRBJ1-2; weak D call: TRBD1 (6 bases). This CDR3 is 13 amino acids long. V was trimmed by 5 bases and J by 6 bases, leaving 13 bases between them. Germline values: CDR1 KGHSH, CDR2 LQKENI. The CDR3 spells CASSTRDTDGYTF. The CDR3 DNA, read in part, is TGTGCCAGCTCAACAAGGGACACAGATGGC.

In regard to this clone: The CDR3 is cut off 3 residues early in the read; its end comes from the germline J gene. V and J are TRBV5-5 and TRBJ1-4; 9 bases agree with TRBD1. CDR1 and CDR2 (germline): SGHKS, YYEKEE (reference sequence). The CDR3 runs 15 residues. The part of the CDR3 DNA that was read is TGTGCCAGCAGCTTGACAGGGGGCGCGGCCAACGTA. This encodes CASSLTGGAANV. The entire CDR3 reads CASSLTGGAANVLFF.

About this clone itself: Read sequence stops 3 residues before the CDR3 end, and the germline J gene provides the missing end. The chain carries TRBV10-1 and TRBJ2-3; D remains unclear. This CDR3 has 13 residues. Germline CDR1 and CDR2: WNHNN and SYGVQD (reference sequence). Trimming pared 2 bases from V and 4 bases from J, leaving 7 bases between. The CDR3 sequence: CASSEVSADTQYF. The part of the CDR3 DNA that was read is TGCGCCAGCAGTGAGGTGTCTGCAGATACG.

In regard to this clone: The missing CDR3 end, 3 residues past where the read stops, is filled in from the germline J gene. The chain has TRBV18 and TRBJ1-1; the D gene is possibly TRBD1 (5 bases). The V gene's germline CDR1 is KGHSH and CDR2 LQKENI. The CDR3 sequence is 14 residues long. Trimming shortened V by 3 bases and J by 1 base, and 9 bases separated the two germline ends. Incomplete CDR3 DNA: TGTGCCAGCTCACCCGACAGATCGAACACTGAA. Protein sequence: CASSPDRSNTE. The CDR3 in full is CASSPDRSNTEAFF.

To note about this clone: The read ends 3 residues early relative to the CDR3; the germline J gene fills the gap. This chain connects TRBV2 to TRBJ1-6; 8 bases map to TRBD1. Germline V gives CDR1 SNHLY, CDR2 FYNNEI. The length of the CDR3 is 17 residues. V shed 1 base, J shed 9 bases, and the junction held 11 bases outside the gene matches. The sequenced CDR3 bases are TGTGCCAGCAGTGAAGGGGGGACAGGACAGAGGGGTTCACCC. Protein: CASSEGGTGQRGSP. The whole CDR3 is CASSEGGTGQRGSPLHF.

For this clone: The read ends 3 residues early relative to the CDR3; the germline J gene fills the gap. This chain uses TRBV28 with TRBJ1-5; possible D gene TRBD1, 6 bases. The CDR3 covers 17 residues. Germline lookup yields CDR1 MDHEN and CDR2 SYDVKM. The V end was cut by 4 bases, the J end by 0 bases, with 16 bases between. The DNA read from the CDR3 is TGTGCCAGCAGTTCAGGACAGATCCCTTATAGCAATCAGCCC. Translated, it gives CASSSGQIPYSNQP. The whole CDR3 protein reads CASSSGQIPYSNQPQHF. Full variable domain (remainder filled in from reference TRBV28 and TRBJ1-5): DVKVTQSSRYLVKRTGEKVFLECVQDMDHENMFWYRQDPGLGLRLIYFSYDVKMKEKGDIPEGYSVSREKKERFSLILESASTNQTSMYLCASSSGQIPYSNQPQHFGDGTRLSIL.

With regard to this clone: Coverage ceases 3 residues before the CDR3 finishes, and the germline J gene fills in the end. The chain has TRBV9 and TRBJ2-3; no definite D call. The CDR3 is 14 residues long. Germline V gene sequence: CDR1 SGDLS, CDR2 YYNGEE. Trimming removed 0 bases at V and 4 bases at J, with 9 bases between. CDR3 protein: CASSVGGSADTQYF. The sequenced CDR3 bases are TGTGCCAGCAGCGTAGGTGGTAGTGCAGATACG.

To note about this clone: With the read ending 3 residues before the CDR3 end, the germline J gene is used to fill in that end. This chain joins TRBV2 and TRBJ2-2, with D possibly being TRBD1 (6 bases). This CDR3 region has 18 residues. Germline values: CDR1 SNHLY, CDR2 FYNNEI. Incomplete CDR3 DNA: TGTGCCAGCAGTCCCCTGGTTGGGGGCTGGCGGTCTAATGAAAAG. Translating it yields CASSPLVGGWRSNEK. The entire CDR3 reads CASSPLVGGWRSNEKLFF.

A word on this clone: The sequence runs out 3 residues before the end of the CDR3; the remainder is reconstructed from the germline J gene. V is TRBV7-9 and J is TRBJ2-5; D uncertain. The CDR3 runs to 11 residues. V was trimmed by 5 bases and J by 2 bases, leaving 3 bases between them. In germline, CDR1 is SEHNR, CDR2 FQNEAQ (reference sequence). The CDR3 loop is CASSPQETQYF. The covered CDR3 bases are TGTGCCAGCAGCCCTCAAGAGACC.

Comments on this clone: The read gets to within 3 residues of the CDR3 end, and the germline J gene fills in the rest. The rearrangement links TRBV11-1 to TRBJ1-2, with unresolved D. Germline values: CDR1 SGHAT, CDR2 FQDESV (reference sequence). The CDR3 loop spans 12 amino acids. The CDR3 DNA, read in part, is TGTGCCAGCAGCTTGCGGGGAGAGACC. It translates to CASSLRGET. The whole CDR3 protein reads CASSLRGETYTF.

On this clone: The read comes to an end 3 residues before the CDR3 does, leaving the germline J gene to fill in the end. V gene TRBV5-1 combines with J gene TRBJ1-1; 10 bases fit TRBD1. The V gene's germline CDR1 is SGHRS and CDR2 YFSETQ. V lost 7 bases to trimming and J lost 1 base; unmatched junction nucleotides: 10. The CDR3 runs 16 residues. Partial CDR3 DNA: TGCGCCAGCGGATCCGGGACAGGGGTGGGGAACACTGAA. Amino acids: CASGSGTGVGNTE. The CDR3, in full, reads CASGSGTGVGNTEAFF.

Turning to this clone: The CDR3 goes on 3 residues after the read ends, and that part is filled in from the germline J gene. This chain uses TRBV2 with TRBJ2-3; a possible D gene is TRBD2 (5 bases). The germline CDR1 and CDR2 sequences are SNHLY and FYNNEI. This CDR3 comprises 15 residues. V was trimmed by 6 bases and J by 2 bases, leaving 15 bases between them. This CDR3 is CASRGDGEFTDTQYF. The CDR3 bases that were read are TGTGCCAGCAGGGGAGACGGGGAGTTCACAGATACG.

About this clone: The read terminates 3 residues ahead of where the CDR3 ends, so the germline J gene completes it. This chain joins TRBV10-1 and TRBJ2-1; no clear D. CDR3 length equals 11 residues. V dropped 0 bases and J dropped 9 bases, with 3 bases sitting between them. In germline, CDR1 is WNHNN, CDR2 SYGVQD (reference sequence). CDR3 DNA (partial): TGCGCCAGCAGTGAGTCCAGTGAG. Protein product: CASSESSE. The complete CDR3 reads CASSESSEQFF.

Remarks on this clone: The read stops 3 residues short of the end of the CDR3; the missing end is completed from the germline J gene. This chain connects TRBV18 to TRBJ1-1; D is unclear. Trimming removed 3 bases from V and 1 base from J, with 15 bases in between. The CDR3 has 16 residues. The germline V gene has CDR1 KGHSH and CDR2 LQKENI. CDR3 bases read: TGTGCCAGCTCACCTGGGCGGGGAAAAGGGAACACTGAA. As protein: CASSPGRGKGNTE. The full CDR3 reads CASSPGRGKGNTEAFF. The full variable domain, completed using reference TRBV18 and TRBJ1-1, is NAGVMQNPRHLVRRRGQEARLRCSPMKGHSHVYWYRQLPEEGLKFMVYLQKENIIDESGMPKERFSAEFPKEGPSILRIQQVVRGDSAAYFCASSPGRGKGNTEAFFGQGTRLTVV.

As regards this clone: The read ends 3 residues shy of where the CDR3 ends; the end is completed using the germline J gene. This chain connects TRBV20-1 to TRBJ1-4; 9 bases agree with TRBD1. CDR1 and CDR2 from the germline V gene are DFQATT and SNEGSKA (reference sequence). The CDR3 is made up of 16 amino acids. CDR3 loop: CSARSEGGQGYSPLFF. Incomplete CDR3 DNA: TGCAGTGCTAGATCGGAAGGAGGACAGGGGTATTCACCA.

As to this clone: Read data end 3 residues before the CDR3 end; the end is taken from the germline J gene. The chain combines TRBV2 with TRBJ1-4; 8 bases are a match to TRBD1. This CDR3 has 13 residues. The germline CDR1 and CDR2 sequences are SNHLY and FYNNEI. The covered CDR3 bases are TGTGCCAGCAGGGGACAGGCGGATTCACCA. Translating gives CASRGQADSP. In full, the CDR3 is CASRGQADSPLFF.

With respect to this clone: Relative to the germline gene, one junction end is altered; a read error may explain this. Read data end 3 residues before the CDR3 end; the end is taken from the germline J gene. Other DNA sequences in this specimen translate into the identical CDR3. This chain uses TRBV5-1 with TRBJ1-3, with D possibly matching TRBD1 (6 bases). The CDR3 contains 14 residues. Looked up from germline, CDR1 is SGHRS and CDR2 is YFSETQ. The DNA read from the CDR3 is TGCGCCAGCAGCACGGACAGCTCTGGAAACACA. Translating gives CASSTDSSGNT. The full CDR3 protein reads CASSTDSSGNTIYF.

As concerns this clone: The read gets to within 3 residues of the CDR3 end, and the germline J gene fills in the rest. The rearrangement uses TRBV18 and TRBJ1-4; tentative D call: TRBD1 (5 bases). The germline CDR1 and CDR2 sequences are KGHSH and LQKENI. Trimming took 3 bases from V and 4 from J, leaving 9 bases between them. CDR3 size: 14 residues. The CDR3 loop reads CASSPDSLNEKLFF. CDR3 bases read: TGTGCCAGCTCACCCGACAGTCTTAATGAAAAA.

As for this clone: The sequenced fragment ends 3 residues before the CDR3 boundary, so the rest is inferred from the germline J gene. The V and J genes are TRBV5-5 and TRBJ2-2; D is possibly TRBD1 (5 bases). CDR1 is SGHKS, CDR2 YYEKEE, per germline (reference sequence). V shed 1 base and J shed 3 bases, with 10 bases lying between them. This CDR3 spans 15 amino acids. The CDR3 DNA, read in part, is TGTGCCAGCAGCTTGCGCAGGGTGGACACCGGGGAG. Protein: CASSLRRVDTGE. The full CDR3 protein reads CASSLRRVDTGELFF.

Comments on this clone: Read coverage stops 3 residues before the CDR3 terminus; the germline J gene supplies the remainder. The chain has TRBV2 and TRBJ1-2; D may be TRBD1 (5 bases). The germline V gene has CDR1 SNHLY and CDR2 FYNNEI. The V and J ends lost 8 bases and 0 bases respectively, with 10 bases between them. CDR3 length equals 13 residues. The CDR3 loop reads CASCRDTNYGYTF. The part of the CDR3 DNA that was read is TGTGCCAGCTGCAGGGATACTAACTATGGC.

A note on this clone: Read sequence stops 3 residues before the CDR3 end, and the germline J gene provides the missing end. The V call is TRBV18, the J call TRBJ1-6; D remains ambiguous. Per the germline V gene, CDR1 is KGHSH and CDR2 is LQKENI. This CDR3 contains 14 residues. Trimming took off 4 bases at V and 0 bases at J, with 4 bases between the two ends. The CDR3 protein is CASSQGSYNSPLHF. CDR3 DNA, as far as it was read: TGTGCCAGCTCACAAGGCTCCTATAATTCACCC.

The CDR3 sequence is CASSTTGQGTYEQYF. Incomplete CDR3 DNA: TGTGCCAGCAGTACAACGGGACAGGGCACCTACGAG. The chain employs TRBV28 and TRBJ2-7; 9 bases line up with TRBD1. The CDR3 end falls 3 residues outside the read, so it is completed with the germline J gene. After removal of 5 bases from V and 2 bases from J, the junction contained 7 bases not matched to a gene. This CDR3 comprises 15 residues. Germline values: CDR1 MDHEN, CDR2 SYDVKM.

On this clone: The DNA ends 3 residues before the CDR3 does, and the rest of the CDR3 is filled in from the germline J gene. This chain uses TRBV10-3 with TRBJ1-3, with no clear D. From germline, CDR1 is ENHRY and CDR2 SYGVKD. The CDR3 is made up of 15 amino acids. With 3 bases removed from V and 0 bases from J, the gap between germline ends came to 9 bases. The sequenced part of the CDR3 DNA is TGTGCCATCAGTGACCGGAGACTCTCTGGAAACACC. Translating gives CAISDRRLSGNT. The entire CDR3 protein is CAISDRRLSGNTIYF.

A word on this clone: The CDR3 is cut off 3 residues early in the read; its end comes from the germline J gene. The chain couples TRBV6-1 to TRBJ1-4; D possibly corresponds to TRBD1 (5 bases). The germline CDR1 and CDR2 sequences are MNHNS and SASEGT. The CDR3 is 13 residues long. The DNA read from the CDR3 is TGTGCCAGCAGTGAAGCTGGGGCCAACGTA. This translates into CASSEAGANV. The CDR3 as a whole reads CASSEAGANVLFF.

Worth noting for this clone: The read falls 3 residues short of the CDR3 end, and the missing part is taken from the germline J gene. V is TRBV5-6 and J is TRBJ1-5; TRBD1 might be the D (5 bases). V dropped 4 bases and J dropped 3 bases, with 14 bases sitting between them. The CDR3 consists of 15 residues. In germline, CDR1 is SGHDT, CDR2 YYEEEE. CDR3 amino acids: CASSLAGINNQPQHF. The CDR3 bases that were read are TGTGCCAGCAGCCTGGCAGGGATCAACAATCAGCCC.